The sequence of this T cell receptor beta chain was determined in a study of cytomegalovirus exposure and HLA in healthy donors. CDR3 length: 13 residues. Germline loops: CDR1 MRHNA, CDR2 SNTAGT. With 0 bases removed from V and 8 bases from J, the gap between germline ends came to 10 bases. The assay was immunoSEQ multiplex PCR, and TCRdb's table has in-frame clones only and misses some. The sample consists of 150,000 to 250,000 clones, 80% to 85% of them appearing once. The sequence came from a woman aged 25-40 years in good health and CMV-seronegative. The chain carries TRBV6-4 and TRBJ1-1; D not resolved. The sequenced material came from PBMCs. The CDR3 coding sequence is TGTGCCAGCAGTGACTCGAGGGCAGGAGAAGCTTTCTTT. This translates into CASSDSRAGEAFF.